This T cell receptor beta chain was profiled in a study of T cells in Graves' hyperthyroidism and ophthalmopathy. This clonotype was seen a few times. With 1 base clipped from V and 5 bases from J, the junction kept 5 bases outside the gene matches. Per the germline V gene, CDR1 is SNHLY and CDR2 is FYNNEI. The CDR3 is made up of 14 amino acids. It was RNA transcripts that yielded the amplified TCR beta CDR3 regions. Carried out on the TCR CDR3, a first-round RT-PCR used the HTBI primer set. One entry per CDR3 protein, called by TCRdb with MiXCR from the multiplex PCR reads. The table includes approximately 590,000 distinct CDR3 sequences, about 45% detected once.

This receptor was taken from a woman in her late teens or twenties with Graves' hyperthyroidism. The material sequenced was peripheral blood or thyroid tissue (not recorded which). The rearrangement joins TRBV2 to TRBJ2-7; 7 bases agree with TRBD2. In nucleotides, the CDR3 is TGTGCCAGCAGTGAAGACGCGGGAGAGGACGAGCAGTACTTC. It yields the protein CASSEDAGEDEQYF.